These T cell receptor beta chains were read from a single sample in a study of T cell repertoires in aging, cancer and after chemotherapy. TCRdb used MiXCR to reprocess the multiplex PCR reads, holding one entry per CDR3 protein. Here the sample spans about 8,500 distinct CDR3 sequences, 35% to 50% being singletons. Sequencing was done on a sample of blood. All receptors derive from a human donor with a solid tumor. Both conserved end residues are part of each CDR3. Each record gives: D gene, clone size, V gene, CDR3 length, J gene, CDR3 DNA, CDR3 protein. A D gene is named only where the DNA matches it firmly. A row's size may be missing; if present it is once, few, many or a size class.

d_gene: TRBD1; abundance: few; v_gene: TRBV10-3; len: 14; j_gene: TRBJ1-1; CDR3nt: TGTGCCATCAGGACAGGGAACGGGGACACTGAAGCTTTCTTT; CDR3aa: CAIRTGNGDTEAFF
d_gene: -; abundance: -; v_gene: TRBV11-3; len: 12; j_gene: TRBJ2-7; CDR3nt: TGTGCCAGCAGCTCCACAACGTACGAGCAGTACTTC; CDR3aa: CASSSTTYEQYF
d_gene: TRBD1; abundance: once; v_gene: TRBV12-3/TRBV12-4; len: 17; j_gene: TRBJ2-6; CDR3nt: TGTGCCAGCAGTCCACTATCAGGGGGCGCGGGGGCCAACGTCCTGACTTTC; CDR3aa: CASSPLSGGAGANVLTF
d_gene: -; abundance: few; v_gene: TRBV12-3/TRBV12-4; len: 14; j_gene: TRBJ1-2; CDR3nt: TGTGCCAGCAGAGCTACTGGGTCAGACTATGGCTACACCTTC; CDR3aa: CASRATGSDYGYTF
d_gene: TRBD1; abundance: few; v_gene: TRBV19; len: 15; j_gene: TRBJ2-5; CDR3nt: TGTGCCAGTAGTATCGGGGACAGGGGGCGAGAGACCCAGTACTTC; CDR3aa: CASSIGDRGRETQYF
d_gene: -; abundance: -; v_gene: TRBV12-3/TRBV12-4; len: 12; j_gene: TRBJ1-5; CDR3nt: TGTGCCAGCAGTAGGGACAATCAGCCCCAGCATTTT; CDR3aa: CASSRDNQPQHF
d_gene: -; abundance: few; v_gene: TRBV5-5; len: 14; j_gene: TRBJ1-6; CDR3nt: TGTGCCAGCACCACCCAGGGGCTTGCCTCACCCCTCCACTTT; CDR3aa: CASTTQGLASPLHF
d_gene: TRBD1; abundance: -; v_gene: TRBV11-3; len: 17; j_gene: TRBJ1-1; CDR3nt: TGTGCCAGCAGCTCCCCTCCTGGGGGCAGGGGGCGGACTGAAGCTTTCTTT; CDR3aa: CASSSPPGGRGRTEAFF
d_gene: TRBD2; abundance: few; v_gene: TRBV11-1; len: 16; j_gene: TRBJ2-1; CDR3nt: TGTGCCAGCAGCTTAGGCGGGAGTCAAACTAGAAATGAGCAGTTCTTC; CDR3aa: CASSLGGSQTRNEQFF
d_gene: -; abundance: few; v_gene: TRBV11-1; len: 20; j_gene: TRBJ2-2; CDR3nt: TGTGCCAGCAGCCCCCCCCCCCCCTCTATCTGGCGCCTCGGGACCGGGGAGCTGTTTTTT; CDR3aa: CASSPPPPSIWRLGTGELFF
d_gene: -; abundance: -; v_gene: TRBV11-3; len: 15; j_gene: TRBJ2-7; CDR3nt: TGTGCCAGCAGCTTAGTTAGCGTCGGCTCCTACGAGCAGTACTTC; CDR3aa: CASSLVSVGSYEQYF
d_gene: TRBD2; abundance: few; v_gene: TRBV12-3/TRBV12-4; len: 14; j_gene: TRBJ2-5; CDR3nt: TGTGCCAGCAGTCCAGGGCGGGAGGAGGAGACCCAGTACTTC; CDR3aa: CASSPGREEETQYF
d_gene: -; abundance: -; v_gene: TRBV24-1; len: 21; j_gene: TRBJ2-6; CDR3nt: TGTGCCACCAGTGCACCCAGCGGTGGGGGGCAAGAACGCTCTGGGGCCAACGTCCTGACTTTC; CDR3aa: CATSAPSGGGQERSGANVLTF
d_gene: TRBD1; abundance: -; v_gene: TRBV12-3/TRBV12-4; len: 13; j_gene: TRBJ2-1; CDR3nt: TGTGCCAGCAGGGAGACAGGGGTCAATAAGCAGTTCTTC; CDR3aa: CASRETGVNKQFF
d_gene: TRBD1; abundance: -; v_gene: TRBV19; len: 15; j_gene: TRBJ1-2; CDR3nt: TGTGCCAGTAGACCCGGGACAGGGTTTAGCTATGGCTACACCTTC; CDR3aa: CASRPGTGFSYGYTF
d_gene: TRBD2; abundance: -; v_gene: TRBV6-5; len: 16; j_gene: TRBJ2-2; CDR3nt: TGTGCCAGCAGTTACTCTACTAGCGGGTGGACCGGGGAGCTGTTTTTT; CDR3aa: CASSYSTSGWTGELFF
d_gene: -; abundance: -; v_gene: TRBV7-2; len: 15; j_gene: TRBJ2-1; CDR3nt: TGTGCCAGCAGCTCCCTCGCAGGGTTTTCTAATGAGCAGTTCTTC; CDR3aa: CASSSLAGFSNEQFF
d_gene: -; abundance: -; v_gene: TRBV19; len: 16; j_gene: TRBJ2-5; CDR3nt: TGTGCCAGTAGTATACCTAACAGGGGACTGGGAGAGACCCAGTACTTC; CDR3aa: CASSIPNRGLGETQYF
d_gene: TRBD1; abundance: -; v_gene: TRBV6-5; len: 13; j_gene: TRBJ1-2; CDR3nt: TGTGCCAGCAGCCGGGGACAGGGTCTGGGCTACACCTTC; CDR3aa: CASSRGQGLGYTF
d_gene: -; abundance: few; v_gene: TRBV19; len: 14; j_gene: TRBJ2-5; CDR3nt: TGTGCCAGTAGTCCCCAGGGCCCGAAAGAGACCCAGTACTTC; CDR3aa: CASSPQGPKETQYF
d_gene: TRBD1; abundance: few; v_gene: TRBV12-3/TRBV12-4; len: 15; j_gene: TRBJ1-2; CDR3nt: TGTGCCAGCAGTTCTCTCGGACAGGGGAGATATGGCTACACCTTC; CDR3aa: CASSSLGQGRYGYTF
d_gene: TRBD2; abundance: medium-sized; v_gene: TRBV19; len: 11; j_gene: TRBJ2-5; CDR3nt: TGTGCCAGCCGGAGCGGGGGGACCCAGTACTTC; CDR3aa: CASRSGGTQYF
d_gene: -; abundance: -; v_gene: TRBV24-1; len: 13; j_gene: TRBJ1-2; CDR3nt: TGTGCCACCAGTGATTGGAGGGGAGGAGGCTACACCTTC; CDR3aa: CATSDWRGGGYTF
d_gene: -; abundance: once; v_gene: TRBV20-1; len: 13; j_gene: TRBJ1-1; CDR3nt: TGCAGTGCTAGAGGTGCGTTTACAACGGAAGCTTTCTTT; CDR3aa: CSARGAFTTEAFF
d_gene: TRBD2; abundance: -; v_gene: TRBV27; len: 15; j_gene: TRBJ2-5; CDR3nt: TGTGCCAGCAGTGCGGCGGGGGGGACGCGGGAGACCCAGTACTTC; CDR3aa: CASSAAGGTRETQYF
d_gene: TRBD2; abundance: -; v_gene: TRBV6-5; len: 15; j_gene: TRBJ2-1; CDR3nt: TGTGCCAGCAGGACAGCGGGGAGCCTCTACAATGAGCAGTTCTTC; CDR3aa: CASRTAGSLYNEQFF
d_gene: -; abundance: -; v_gene: TRBV12-3/TRBV12-4; len: 16; j_gene: TRBJ1-2; CDR3nt: TGTGCCAGCAGTTCTGCCCATAGCAGGGCGGACTATGGCTACACCTTC; CDR3aa: CASSSAHSRADYGYTF
d_gene: TRBD1; abundance: few; v_gene: TRBV6-5; len: 15; j_gene: TRBJ1-2; CDR3nt: TGTGCCAGCAGTTACTCGAGGACAGGGACGTCTGGCTACACCTTC; CDR3aa: CASSYSRTGTSGYTF
d_gene: TRBD2; abundance: few; v_gene: TRBV6-1; len: 14; j_gene: TRBJ2-7; CDR3nt: TGTGCCAGCCGATTGTTAGCGGGAGCAGGCGAGCAGTACTTC; CDR3aa: CASRLLAGAGEQYF
d_gene: -; abundance: few; v_gene: TRBV6-5; len: 15; j_gene: TRBJ2-1; CDR3nt: TGTGCCAGCAGTTACTCGGGACCCCAGTACTCTGAGCAGTTCTTC; CDR3aa: CASSYSGPQYSEQFF
d_gene: TRBD2; abundance: few; v_gene: TRBV13; len: 15; j_gene: TRBJ2-7; CDR3nt: TGTGCCAGCAGCTCGGGAGGCCCGAGGGACCACGAGCAGTACTTC; CDR3aa: CASSSGGPRDHEQYF
d_gene: -; abundance: -; v_gene: TRBV7-9; len: 15; j_gene: TRBJ2-1; CDR3nt: TGTGCCAGCAGTTCGAGGGAGGGGGGCTACAATGAGCAGTTCTTC; CDR3aa: CASSSREGGYNEQFF
d_gene: -; abundance: -; v_gene: TRBV11-3; len: 11; j_gene: TRBJ2-7; CDR3nt: TGTGCCAGCGTCCGCTCCTACGAGCAGTACTTC; CDR3aa: CASVRSYEQYF
d_gene: TRBD2; abundance: -; v_gene: TRBV6-5; len: 18; j_gene: TRBJ2-7; CDR3nt: TGTGCCATCACCCTGGGACTAGCGGGAGGGCCGGGTTGGGACGAGCAGTACTTC; CDR3aa: CAITLGLAGGPGWDEQYF
d_gene: -; abundance: -; v_gene: TRBV6-5; len: 13; j_gene: TRBJ2-5; CDR3nt: TGTGCCAGCAGTTACGACCGTTATCAGACCCAGTACTTC; CDR3aa: CASSYDRYQTQYF
d_gene: -; abundance: -; v_gene: TRBV6-1; len: 16; j_gene: TRBJ1-5; CDR3nt: TGTGCCAGCATCAGGGTACAAGGGGAATCTGATCAGCCCCAGCATTTT; CDR3aa: CASIRVQGESDQPQHF
d_gene: TRBD1; abundance: -; v_gene: TRBV29-1; len: 13; j_gene: TRBJ1-4; CDR3nt: TGCAGCGTTGTGACAGGGAAGAATGAAAAACTGTTTTTT; CDR3aa: CSVVTGKNEKLFF
d_gene: TRBD2; abundance: -; v_gene: TRBV4-3; len: 18; j_gene: TRBJ2-2; CDR3nt: TGCGCCAGCAGCCAATTGCGACCTAGCGGGAGTAAGGGCGGGGAGCTGTTTTTT; CDR3aa: CASSQLRPSGSKGGELFF
d_gene: -; abundance: medium-sized; v_gene: TRBV29-1; len: 13; j_gene: TRBJ2-7; CDR3nt: TGCAGCGTTCGGGGGTTGGATTCCTACGAGCAGTACTTC; CDR3aa: CSVRGLDSYEQYF
d_gene: -; abundance: -; v_gene: TRBV12-3/TRBV12-4; len: 13; j_gene: TRBJ2-4; CDR3nt: TGTGCCAGCAGTACCCGGGACGAAAACATTCAGTACTTC; CDR3aa: CASSTRDENIQYF
d_gene: -; abundance: medium-sized; v_gene: TRBV29-1; len: 12; j_gene: TRBJ2-7; CDR3nt: TGCAGCGTTGTGGTCAGTTCCTACGAGCAGTACTTC; CDR3aa: CSVVVSSYEQYF
d_gene: -; abundance: -; v_gene: TRBV7-2; len: 15; j_gene: TRBJ2-1; CDR3nt: TGTGCCAGCAGCGTAGGGCGAATCGTTAACGGGGAGCAGTTCTTC; CDR3aa: CASSVGRIVNGEQFF
d_gene: TRBD2; abundance: few; v_gene: TRBV13; len: 14; j_gene: TRBJ2-1; CDR3nt: TGTGCCAGCAGCTCCGGGGGGGGAGGGATTGAGCAGTTCTTC; CDR3aa: CASSSGGGGIEQFF
d_gene: -; abundance: few; v_gene: TRBV6-5; len: 15; j_gene: TRBJ2-5; CDR3nt: TGTGCCAGCAGGTTAAGCGGAAGTGGCCAAGAGACCCAGTACTTC; CDR3aa: CASRLSGSGQETQYF
d_gene: TRBD1; abundance: few; v_gene: TRBV19; len: 15; j_gene: TRBJ2-1; CDR3nt: TGTGCCAGTAGTAGACAGGGCAGCTCCTACAATGAGCAGTTCTTC; CDR3aa: CASSRQGSSYNEQFF
d_gene: TRBD1; abundance: -; v_gene: TRBV6-5; len: 12; j_gene: TRBJ1-2; CDR3nt: TGTGCCAGCACGGGACAGGACTATGGCTACACCTTC; CDR3aa: CASTGQDYGYTF
d_gene: TRBD2; abundance: few; v_gene: TRBV13; len: 14; j_gene: TRBJ2-5; CDR3nt: TGTGCCAGCAGCCGACTAGCGGGAGGGGAGACCCAGTACTTC; CDR3aa: CASSRLAGGETQYF
d_gene: TRBD1; abundance: medium-sized; v_gene: TRBV19; len: 15; j_gene: TRBJ2-2; CDR3nt: TGTGCCAGTAGTTGGACAGGGAGCAACACCGGGGAGCTGTTTTTT; CDR3aa: CASSWTGSNTGELFF
d_gene: -; abundance: -; v_gene: TRBV19; len: 11; j_gene: TRBJ1-2; CDR3nt: TGTGCCAGTAGTTCGGAGGGCGGCTACACCTTC; CDR3aa: CASSSEGGYTF
d_gene: -; abundance: -; v_gene: TRBV6-1; len: 15; j_gene: TRBJ1-1; CDR3nt: TGTGCCAGCTGGACTCCCACCCCGGGGTACACTGAAGCTTTCTTT; CDR3aa: CASWTPTPGYTEAFF
d_gene: -; abundance: -; v_gene: TRBV29-1; len: 12; j_gene: TRBJ2-1; CDR3nt: TGCAGCGTTGGAACGGACTACAATGAGCAGTTCTTC; CDR3aa: CSVGTDYNEQFF
d_gene: TRBD1; abundance: -; v_gene: TRBV27; len: 14; j_gene: TRBJ2-7; CDR3nt: TGTGCCAGCAGTTCCGGGACAGGGTTCTACGAGCAGTACTTC; CDR3aa: CASSSGTGFYEQYF
d_gene: TRBD1; abundance: medium-sized; v_gene: TRBV29-1; len: 14; j_gene: TRBJ1-2; CDR3nt: TGCAGCGTCCCTAGGACAGGGAATGGCGATGGCTACACCTTC; CDR3aa: CSVPRTGNGDGYTF
d_gene: -; abundance: medium-sized; v_gene: TRBV29-1; len: 13; j_gene: TRBJ2-3; CDR3nt: TGCAGCGTCCCTGCGGGGGTAGGGGGTACGCAGTATTTT; CDR3aa: CSVPAGVGGTQYF
d_gene: -; abundance: -; v_gene: TRBV15; len: 14; j_gene: TRBJ2-5; CDR3nt: TGTGCCACCAGACCCCTCGACAGCGGGGAGACCCAGTACTTC; CDR3aa: CATRPLDSGETQYF
d_gene: -; abundance: medium-sized; v_gene: TRBV10-3; len: 20; j_gene: TRBJ1-4; CDR3nt: TGTGCCATCAGTGAGTCCCTGGGATTGAGACAGGTTTTCCCGGAGGAAAAACTGTTTTTT; CDR3aa: CAISESLGLRQVFPEEKLFF
d_gene: -; abundance: -; v_gene: TRBV19; len: 12; j_gene: TRBJ1-4; CDR3nt: TGTGCCAGTAGTACCGGACAGTTTCGACTGTTTTTT; CDR3aa: CASSTGQFRLFF
d_gene: TRBD1; abundance: -; v_gene: TRBV12-3/TRBV12-4; len: 13; j_gene: TRBJ1-1; CDR3nt: TGTGCCAGCACTCTGGACAGGGGAACTGAAGCTTTCTTT; CDR3aa: CASTLDRGTEAFF